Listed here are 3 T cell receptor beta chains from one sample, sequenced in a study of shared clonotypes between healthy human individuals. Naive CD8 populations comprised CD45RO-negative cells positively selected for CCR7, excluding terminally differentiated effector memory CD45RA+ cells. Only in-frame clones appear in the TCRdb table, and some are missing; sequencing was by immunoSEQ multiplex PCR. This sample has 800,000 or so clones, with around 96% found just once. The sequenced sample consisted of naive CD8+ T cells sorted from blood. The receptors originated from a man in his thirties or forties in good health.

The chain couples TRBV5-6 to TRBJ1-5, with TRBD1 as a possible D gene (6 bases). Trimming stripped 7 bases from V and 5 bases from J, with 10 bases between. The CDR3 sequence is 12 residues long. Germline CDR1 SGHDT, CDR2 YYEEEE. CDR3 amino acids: CASSTGHQPQHF. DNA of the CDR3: TGTGCCAGCTCAACAGGGCATCAGCCCCAGCATTTT.

This CDR3 is CASSQEISLTLAGGPGEQFF. The DNA for the CDR3 is TGCGCCAGCAGCCAAGAAATATCCTTGACTCTAGCGGGAGGGCCGGGTGAGCAGTTCTTC. This chain uses TRBV4-3 with TRBJ2-1, with 12 bases lining up with TRBD2. Germline trimming cut 0 bases from V and 9 bases from J; bases unmatched to any gene: 18. Germline V gene sequence: CDR1 LGHNA, CDR2 YSLEER. The length of the CDR3 is 20 residues.

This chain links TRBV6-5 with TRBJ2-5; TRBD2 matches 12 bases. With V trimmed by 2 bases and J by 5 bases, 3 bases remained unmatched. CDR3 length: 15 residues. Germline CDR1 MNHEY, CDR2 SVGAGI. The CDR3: CASSYRGTSGETQYF. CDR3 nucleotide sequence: TGTGCCAGCAGTTACCGAGGGACTAGCGGGGAGACCCAGTACTTC.